This TCR beta chain was profiled in a study of blood T cell repertoires in COVID-19. Turning to the study itself: Samples came from the United States, Italy and Spain, spanning acute and convalescent COVID-19. The cDNA or gDNA used as material had been derived from T cells, B-cell-depleted T cells, or PBMCs.

In the study's own analysis: Estimates of nucleated cell counts were drawn from the amplification of reference gene primers. Generated by immunoSEQ multiplex PCR, the TCRdb table keeps only in-frame clones and is missing some. That table gives V, J and clone size, and the DNA gave D and trimming. This sample carries under 300,000 clones, around four fifths of them seen once, and the ten largest clones take approximately 2%. Sequenced sample: peripheral blood. This receptor was taken from a man between 25 and 39 years old who had recovered from COVID-19.

CDR3 region: CASRPGLAGGDDNEQFF. CDR3 DNA: TGTGCCAGCCGACCGGGACTAGCGGGGGGGGACGACAATGAGCAGTTCTTC. The chain recombines TRBV27 with TRBJ2-1; 16 nucleotides match TRBD2. The V gene end was trimmed by 8 bases and the J gene end by 5 bases; junction bases not matched to a gene: 9. CDR1 MNHEY and CDR2 SMNVEV come from the germline V gene (reference sequence). The CDR3 is 17 residues long.